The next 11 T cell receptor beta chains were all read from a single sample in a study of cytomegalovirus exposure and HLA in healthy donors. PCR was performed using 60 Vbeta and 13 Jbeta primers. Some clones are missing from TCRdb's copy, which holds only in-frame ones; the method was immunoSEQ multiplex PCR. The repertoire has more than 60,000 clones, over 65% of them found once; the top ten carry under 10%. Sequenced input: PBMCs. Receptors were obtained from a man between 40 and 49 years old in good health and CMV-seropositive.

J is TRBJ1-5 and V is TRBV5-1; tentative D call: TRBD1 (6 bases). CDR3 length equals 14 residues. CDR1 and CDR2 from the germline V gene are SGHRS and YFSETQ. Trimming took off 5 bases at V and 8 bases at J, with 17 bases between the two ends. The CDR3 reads CASSSGTPREPQHF. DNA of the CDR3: TGCGCCAGCAGTTCGGGGACACCGAGGGAGCCCCAGCATTTT.

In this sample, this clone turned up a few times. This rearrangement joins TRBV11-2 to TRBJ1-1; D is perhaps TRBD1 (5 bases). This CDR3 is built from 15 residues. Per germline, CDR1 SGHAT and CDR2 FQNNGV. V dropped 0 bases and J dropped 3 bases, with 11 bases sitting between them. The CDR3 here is CASSLDHGGDTEAFF. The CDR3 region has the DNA TGTGCCAGCAGCTTAGATCACGGAGGGGACACTGAAGCTTTCTTT.

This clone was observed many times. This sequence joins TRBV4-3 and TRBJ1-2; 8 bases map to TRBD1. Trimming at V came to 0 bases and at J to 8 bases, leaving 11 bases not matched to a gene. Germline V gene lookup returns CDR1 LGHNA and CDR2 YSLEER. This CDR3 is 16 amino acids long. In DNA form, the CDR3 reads TGCGCCAGCAGCCAAGATCCACGACAGGGGTTATGGGGCTACACCTTC. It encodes CASSQDPRQGLWGYTF.

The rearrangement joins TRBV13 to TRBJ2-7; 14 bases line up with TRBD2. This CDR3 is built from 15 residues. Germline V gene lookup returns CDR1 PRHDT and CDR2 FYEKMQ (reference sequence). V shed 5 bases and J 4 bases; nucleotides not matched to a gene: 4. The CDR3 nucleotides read TGTGCCAGCAGCCATGGGACTAGCGGGAGTTACGAGCAGTACTTC. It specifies CASSHGTSGSYEQYF.

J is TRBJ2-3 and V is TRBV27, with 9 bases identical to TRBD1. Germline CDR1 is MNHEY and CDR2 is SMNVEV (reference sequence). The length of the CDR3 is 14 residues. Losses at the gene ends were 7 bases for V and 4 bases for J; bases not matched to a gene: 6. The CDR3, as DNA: TGTGCCAGCAACACAGGGGGCGCCGCAGATACGCAGTATTTT. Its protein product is CASNTGGAADTQYF.

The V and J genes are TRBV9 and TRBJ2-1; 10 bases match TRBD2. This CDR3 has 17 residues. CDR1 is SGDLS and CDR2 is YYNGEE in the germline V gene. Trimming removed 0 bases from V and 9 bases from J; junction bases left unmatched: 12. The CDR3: CASSVEVGLAGASEQFF. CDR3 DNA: TGTGCCAGCAGCGTAGAAGTAGGGCTAGCGGGGGCAAGTGAGCAGTTCTTC.

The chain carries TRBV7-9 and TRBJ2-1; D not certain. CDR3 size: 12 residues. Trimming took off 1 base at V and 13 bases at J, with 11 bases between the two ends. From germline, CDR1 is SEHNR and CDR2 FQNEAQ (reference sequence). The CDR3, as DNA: TGTGCCAGCAGCTTAGATAGCTCGACCCAGTTCTTC. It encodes CASSLDSSTQFF.

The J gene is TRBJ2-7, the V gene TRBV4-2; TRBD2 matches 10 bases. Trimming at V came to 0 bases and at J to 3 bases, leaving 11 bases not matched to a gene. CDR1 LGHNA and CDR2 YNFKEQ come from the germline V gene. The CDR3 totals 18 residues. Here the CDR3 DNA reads TGTGCCAGCAGCCAAGATCGAGTGGCAGCGGGAGGGGGCTACGAGCAGTACTTC. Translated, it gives CASSQDRVAAGGGYEQYF.

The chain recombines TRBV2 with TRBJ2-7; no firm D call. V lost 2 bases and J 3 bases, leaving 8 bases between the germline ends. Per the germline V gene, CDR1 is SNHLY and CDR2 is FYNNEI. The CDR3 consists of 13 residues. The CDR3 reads CASSELENYEQYF. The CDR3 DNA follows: TGTGCCAGCAGTGAACTAGAAAACTACGAGCAGTACTTC.

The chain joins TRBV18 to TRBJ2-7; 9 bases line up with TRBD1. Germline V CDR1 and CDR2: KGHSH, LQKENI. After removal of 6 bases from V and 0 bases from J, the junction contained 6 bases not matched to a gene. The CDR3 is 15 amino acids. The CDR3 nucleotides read TGTGCCAGCTCGGCCGGGACAGGGAGCTCCTACGAGCAGTACTTC. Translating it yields CASSAGTGSSYEQYF.

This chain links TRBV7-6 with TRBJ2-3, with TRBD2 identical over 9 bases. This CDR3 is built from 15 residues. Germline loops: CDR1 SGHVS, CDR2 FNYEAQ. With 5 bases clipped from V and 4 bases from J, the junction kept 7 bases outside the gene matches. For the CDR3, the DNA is TGTGCCAGCAGCCGTAGCGGGGGTAGGTCAGATACGCAGTATTTT. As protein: CASSRSGGRSDTQYF. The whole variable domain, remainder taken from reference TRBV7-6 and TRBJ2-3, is GAGVSQSPRYKVTKRGQDVALRCDPISGHVSLYWYRQALGQGPEFLTYFNYEAQQDKSGLPNDRFSAERPEGSISTLTIQRTEQRDSAMYRCASSRSGGRSDTQYFGPGTRLTVL.